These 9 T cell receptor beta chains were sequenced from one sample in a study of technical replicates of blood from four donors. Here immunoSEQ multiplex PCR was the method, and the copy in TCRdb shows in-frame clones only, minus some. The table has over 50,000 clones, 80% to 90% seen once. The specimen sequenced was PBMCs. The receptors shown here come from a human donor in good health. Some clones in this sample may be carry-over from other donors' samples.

DNA for the CDR3: TGTGCCAGCAGTTACCAATGGCAGGGGGCTACCGGGGAGCTGTTTTTT. Protein sequence: CASSYQWQGATGELFF. The rearrangement uses TRBV6-5 and TRBJ2-2; 8 bases fit TRBD1. V lost 2 bases and J lost 5; bases outside the gene matches: 7. Germline loops: CDR1 MNHEY, CDR2 SVGAGI. This CDR3 comprises 16 residues.

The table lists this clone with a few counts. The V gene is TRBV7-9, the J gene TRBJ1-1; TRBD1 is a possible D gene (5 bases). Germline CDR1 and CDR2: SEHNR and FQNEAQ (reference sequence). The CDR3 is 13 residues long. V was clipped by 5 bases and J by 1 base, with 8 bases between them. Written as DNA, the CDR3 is TGTGCCAGCAGCCAGGGTGGGAACACTGAAGCTTTCTTT. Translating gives CASSQGGNTEAFF.

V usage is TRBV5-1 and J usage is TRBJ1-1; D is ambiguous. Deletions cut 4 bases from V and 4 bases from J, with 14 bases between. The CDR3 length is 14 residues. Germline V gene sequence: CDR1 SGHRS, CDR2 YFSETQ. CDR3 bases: TGCGCCAGCAGCCCCAACGGAGTGATCACTGAAGCTTTCTTT. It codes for CASSPNGVITEAFF.

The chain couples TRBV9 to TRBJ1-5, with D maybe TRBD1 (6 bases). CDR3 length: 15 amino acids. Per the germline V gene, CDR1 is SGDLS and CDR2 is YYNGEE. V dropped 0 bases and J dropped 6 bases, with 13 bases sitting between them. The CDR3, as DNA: TGTGCCAGCAGCGTAGGGGTGGGGGCGTTTCAGCCCCAGCATTTT. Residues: CASSVGVGAFQPQHF.

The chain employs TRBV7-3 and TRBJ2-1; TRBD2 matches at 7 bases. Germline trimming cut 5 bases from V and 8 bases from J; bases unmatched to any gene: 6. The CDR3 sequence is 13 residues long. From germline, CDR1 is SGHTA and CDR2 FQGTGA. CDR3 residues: CASSRTRSDEQFF. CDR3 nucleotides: TGTGCCAGCAGCAGGACTAGAAGCGATGAGCAGTTCTTC.

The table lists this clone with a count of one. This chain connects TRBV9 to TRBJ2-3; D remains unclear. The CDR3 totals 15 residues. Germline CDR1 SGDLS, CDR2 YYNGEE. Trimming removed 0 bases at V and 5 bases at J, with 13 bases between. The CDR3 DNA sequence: TGTGCCAGCAGCGTAGACGGTAGCCCGAAAGATACGCAGTATTTT. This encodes CASSVDGSPKDTQYF.

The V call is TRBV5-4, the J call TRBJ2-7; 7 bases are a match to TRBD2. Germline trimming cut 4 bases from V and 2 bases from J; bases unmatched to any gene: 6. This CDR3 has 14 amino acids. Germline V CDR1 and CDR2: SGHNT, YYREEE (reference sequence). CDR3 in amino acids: CASSLVGGPYEQYF. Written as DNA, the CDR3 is TGTGCCAGCAGCCTAGTGGGAGGGCCCTACGAGCAGTACTTC.

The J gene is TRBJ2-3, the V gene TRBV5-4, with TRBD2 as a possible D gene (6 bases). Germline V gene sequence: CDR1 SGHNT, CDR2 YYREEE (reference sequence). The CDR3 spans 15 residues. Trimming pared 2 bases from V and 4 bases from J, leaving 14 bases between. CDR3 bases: TGTGCCAGCAGCTTTCCGGGGGTCCGTTCAGATACGCAGTATTTT. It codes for CASSFPGVRSDTQYF.

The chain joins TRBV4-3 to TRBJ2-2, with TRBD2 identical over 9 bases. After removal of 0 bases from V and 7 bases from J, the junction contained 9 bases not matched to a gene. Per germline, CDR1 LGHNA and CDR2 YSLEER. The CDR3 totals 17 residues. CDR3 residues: CASSQDRGRAIGGELFF. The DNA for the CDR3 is TGCGCCAGCAGCCAAGATCGCGGGAGGGCCATCGGCGGGGAGCTGTTTTTT.